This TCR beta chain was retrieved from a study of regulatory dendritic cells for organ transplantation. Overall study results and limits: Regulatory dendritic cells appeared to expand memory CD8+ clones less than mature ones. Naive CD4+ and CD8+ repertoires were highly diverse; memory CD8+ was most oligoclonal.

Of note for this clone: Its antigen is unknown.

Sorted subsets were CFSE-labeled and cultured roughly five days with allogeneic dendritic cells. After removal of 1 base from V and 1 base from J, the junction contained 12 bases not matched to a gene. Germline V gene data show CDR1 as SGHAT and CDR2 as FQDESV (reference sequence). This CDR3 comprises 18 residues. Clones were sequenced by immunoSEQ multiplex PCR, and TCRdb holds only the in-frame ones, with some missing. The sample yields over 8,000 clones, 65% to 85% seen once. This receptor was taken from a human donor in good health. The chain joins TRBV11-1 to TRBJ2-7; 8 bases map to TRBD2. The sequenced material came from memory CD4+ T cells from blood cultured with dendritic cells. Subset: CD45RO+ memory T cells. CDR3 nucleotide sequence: TGTGCCAGCAGCTTAGGTCCCAGCGGGAGAACTTCGTCCTACGAGCAGTACTTC. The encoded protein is CASSLGPSGRTSSYEQYF.